This T cell receptor beta chain originates from a study of a mutant IDH1 vaccine in newly diagnosed glioma. Study at large: Prior therapy was radiotherapy, temozolomide, or both; most received both. Findings and limits, study-wide: There seemed to be no relation between pseudoprogression and changes in top peripheral T cell clonotypes.

The protocol was immunoSEQ multiplex PCR, while the TCRdb copy is restricted to in-frame clones and leaves out a portion. The data contain about 36,000 clones, roughly 78% of them singletons. This sample's time point: baseline, week 1 (first vaccination visit). Treatment: pre-vaccination baseline after standard-of-care therapy. In every donor, the tumor was a new WHO grade 3 or 4 IDH1-mutant, ATRX-lost astrocytoma. Comments on this clone: Its cognate antigen is unknown.

The CDR3 covers 17 residues. Germline CDR1 SGHDT, CDR2 YYEEEE. V lost 4 bases, J lost 5 bases, and 12 bases stayed unmatched. The gene calls are TRBV5-6 and TRBJ2-3; 11 bases map to TRBD2. This TCR derives from a man aged 40-50 years with glioma. Some clones in this sample may be carry-over from other donors' samples. Sample: PBMCs, taken from a glioma patient treated with radiotherapy, temozolomide or both. The CDR3 DNA is TGTGCCAGCAGCCCTAAAATAGCGGGGGGGCCTGGAGATACGCAGTATTTT. Amino acid sequence: CASSPKIAGGPGDTQYF.